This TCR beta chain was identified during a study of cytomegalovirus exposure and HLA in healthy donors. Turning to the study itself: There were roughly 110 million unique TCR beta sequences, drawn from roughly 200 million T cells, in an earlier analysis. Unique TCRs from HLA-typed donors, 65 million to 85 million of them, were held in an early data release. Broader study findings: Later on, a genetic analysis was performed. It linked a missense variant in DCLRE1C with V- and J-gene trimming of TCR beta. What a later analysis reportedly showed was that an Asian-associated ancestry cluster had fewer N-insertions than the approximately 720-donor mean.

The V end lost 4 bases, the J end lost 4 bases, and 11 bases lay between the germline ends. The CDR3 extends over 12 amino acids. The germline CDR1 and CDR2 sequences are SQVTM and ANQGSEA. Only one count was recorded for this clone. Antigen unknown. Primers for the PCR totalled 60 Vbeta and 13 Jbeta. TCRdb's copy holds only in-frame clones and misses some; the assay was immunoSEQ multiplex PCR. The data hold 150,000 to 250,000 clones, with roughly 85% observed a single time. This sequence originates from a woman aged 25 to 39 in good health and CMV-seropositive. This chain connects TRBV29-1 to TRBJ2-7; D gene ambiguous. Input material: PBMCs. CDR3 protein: CSVGLGSYEQYF. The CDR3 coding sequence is TGCAGCGTTGGCCTAGGTTCGTACGAGCAGTACTTC.